These 6 T cell receptor beta chains were all obtained from the same sample, sequenced in a study of control samples from healthy donors and cancer patients. The data were produced by immunoSEQ multiplex PCR, yet TCRdb's version contains in-frame clones alone and is incomplete. The table has tens of thousands of clones, 85% to 90% seen once; the top ten hold about 1.9%. The material sequenced was PBMCs. These receptors came from a woman aged 55-70 years with head and neck cancer.

This rearrangement joins TRBV6-1 to TRBJ2-3, with 12 bases that match TRBD2. The trim removed 2 bases at V and 7 bases at J, leaving 7 bases unmatched. Germline CDR1 reads MNHNS; CDR2 reads SASEGT. The CDR3 sequence is 16 residues long. The CDR3 reads CASSEPSGRATNTQYF. CDR3 sequence (DNA): TGTGCCAGCAGTGAACCTAGCGGGAGGGCCACGAATACGCAGTATTTT.

This clone was observed a single time. The chain recombines TRBV18 with TRBJ2-2; 9 nucleotides align to TRBD2. The J segment lost 3 bases and the V segment lost 2 bases, leaving 1 base of the junction unmatched. The CDR3 has 15 amino acids. Germline CDR1 is KGHSH and CDR2 is LQKENI. The CDR3 DNA sequence: TGTGCCAGCTCACCATTAGCGGGAGACACCGGGGAGCTGTTTTTT. Translation: CASSPLAGDTGELFF.

The chain links TRBV7-9 to TRBJ2-7, with TRBD2 matching 9 bases. The V segment lost 5 bases and the J segment 6 bases; nucleotides outside the gene matches: 11. CDR1 SEHNR and CDR2 FQNEAQ come from the germline V gene (reference sequence). The CDR3 is 15 residues long. CDR3 sequence reads: CASSALSSGKAEQYF. The CDR3 coding sequence is TGTGCCAGCAGCGCCCTTTCTAGCGGGAAGGCCGAGCAGTACTTC. Full variable domain (missing parts from reference TRBV7-9 and TRBJ2-7): DTGVSQNPRHKITKRGQNVTFRCDPISEHNRLYWYRQTLGQGPEFLTYFQNEAQLEKSRLLSDRFSAERPKGSFSTLEIQRTEQGDSAMYLCASSALSSGKAEQYFGPGTRLTVT.

The chain carries TRBV28 and TRBJ2-7, with TRBD1 identical over 8 bases. Germline-derived CDR1 and CDR2 are MDHEN and SYDVKM. Unmatched junction bases numbered 3, after V lost 4 bases and J lost 1 base. The CDR3 has 14 residues. The chain's CDR3 is CASSSTGGSYEQYF. The CDR3 nucleotides read TGTGCCAGCAGTTCTACAGGGGGTTCCTACGAGCAGTACTTC.

This clone was picked up one time. The chain combines TRBV19 with TRBJ1-1; weak D call: TRBD1 (5 bases). Trimming removed 5 bases at V and 3 bases at J, with 7 bases between. CDR3 size: 12 residues. Germline V gene sequence: CDR1 LNHDA, CDR2 SQIVND (reference sequence). CDR3: CASSSGYTEAFF. In DNA form, the CDR3 reads TGTGCCAGTAGTTCAGGGTACACTGAAGCTTTCTTT.

The J gene is TRBJ1-5, the V gene TRBV9; perhaps TRBD1 as D (6 bases). Looked up from germline, CDR1 is SGDLS and CDR2 is YYNGEE. V was shortened by 0 bases and J by 5 bases, with 12 bases between the two germline ends. CDR3 size: 15 residues. CDR3 protein: CASSVVGDKDQPQHF. CDR3 DNA: TGTGCCAGCAGCGTAGTCGGGGACAAAGATCAGCCCCAGCATTTT. The whole variable domain, filled in from reference TRBV9 and TRBJ1-5, reads DSGVTQTPKHLITATGQRVTLRCSPRSGDLSVYWYQQSLDQGLQFLIQYYNGEERAKGNILERFSAQQFPDLHSELNLSSLELGDSALYFCASSVVGDKDQPQHFGDGTRLSIL.